A selection of T cell receptor beta chains follows, all from one sample in a study of T cell repertoires in cytomegalovirus infection. Their antigens are not known. TCRdb passed the reads through MiXCR, listing each CDR3 protein once. Seen here are approximately 120,000 distinct CDR3 sequences, 25% to 35% observed once, and the top ten hold about 81%. The sequencing here drew on CD8+ T cells from cultured PBMCs, taken from culture after CMV antigen stimulation. The receptors were gathered from a human donor in good health (CMV status not recorded). Some clones in this sample may be carry-over from other donors' samples. CDR3s include the opening cysteine and the closing phenylalanine or tryptophan. The D gene is left open where the match is weak. Some rows mark clone size as missing; the rest say once, few, many or name a class of expanded clone.

CDR3aa	CDR3nt	j_gene	v_gene	abundance	d_gene
CASSIVGGEQYF	TGTGCCAGTAGTATAGTTGGCGGCGAGCAGTACTTC	TRBJ2-7	TRBV19	few	NA
CASSSRGGHLQETQYF	TGTGCCAGCAGTTCTCGGGGGGGTCACCTCCAAGAGACCCAGTACTTC	TRBJ2-5	TRBV7-6	few	TRBD2
CASSLGTNNEQFF	TGTGCCAGCAGTTTGGGGACGAACAATGAGCAGTTCTTC	TRBJ2-1	TRBV27	many	NA
CASSPAPQGVYEQYF	TGTGCCAGCAGCCCGGCCCCCCAGGGGGTCTACGAGCAGTACTTC	TRBJ2-7	TRBV7-2	few	TRBD1
CASSFIMGPTGKGTEAFF	TGTGCCAGCAGTTTTATCATGGGGCCGACAGGAAAGGGCACTGAAGCTTTCTTT	TRBJ1-1	TRBV27	many	NA
CASSGGLAGVDEQFF	TGTGCCAGCAGCGGGGGACTAGCGGGGGTCGATGAGCAGTTCTTC	TRBJ2-1	TRBV5-6	NA	TRBD2
CASSLSGTSGGAFYNEQFF	TGCGCCAGCAGCCTGAGCGGGACTAGCGGGGGGGCCTTCTACAATGAGCAGTTCTTC	TRBJ2-1	TRBV4-1	many	TRBD2
CASSVTGYNEQFF	TGTGCCAGCAGCGTAACAGGCTACAATGAGCAGTTCTTC	TRBJ2-1	TRBV11-1	few	NA
CATSGASSGEQFF	TGTGCCACCAGTGGGGCTAGTTCAGGTGAGCAGTTCTTC	TRBJ2-1	TRBV24-1	NA	NA
CASRLQGGTGELFF	TGTGCCAGCAGATTACAGGGTGGCACCGGGGAGCTGTTTTTT	TRBJ2-2	TRBV6-1	NA	NA
CATSRGGATEAFF	TGTGCCACCAGCAGAGGTGGGGCCACTGAAGCTTTCTTT	TRBJ1-1	TRBV15	NA	NA
CASSQEGIWGATNYGYTF	TGCGCCAGCAGCCAAGAGGGGATTTGGGGGGCAACTAACTATGGCTACACCTTC	TRBJ1-2	TRBV4-1	few	NA
CASSIGSGGFSYNEQFF	TGTGCCAGTAGTATAGGCAGCGGGGGGTTCTCCTACAATGAGCAGTTCTTC	TRBJ2-1	TRBV19	few	TRBD2
CASSLGFGTREQYF	TGTGCCAGCAGCTTGGGTTTCGGGACCCGCGAGCAGTACTTC	TRBJ2-7	TRBV11-2	many	NA
CASSQDRSGAEAFF	TGTGCCAGCAGCCAAGATAGATCGGGCGCTGAAGCTTTCTTT	TRBJ1-1	TRBV4-2	many	NA
CASSLGDQIEAFF	TGTGCCAGCAGCTTGGGGGACCAAATTGAAGCTTTCTTT	TRBJ1-1	TRBV7-9	many	NA
CASAPDRQGDQPQHF	TGTGCCAGCGCTCCGGACCGACAGGGGGATCAGCCCCAGCATTTT	TRBJ1-5	TRBV6-1	few	TRBD1
CASSLTGPLYTQHF	TGTGCCAGCAGTTTGACAGGCCCCTTATACACCCAGCATTTT	TRBJ1-5	TRBV28	many	NA
CASSQEKGMWTEAFF	TGTGCCAGCAGCCAAGAAAAGGGGATGTGGACTGAAGCTTTCTTT	TRBJ1-1	TRBV3-1	NA	NA
CASSLPQGANTEAFF	TGTGCCAGCAGTTTGCCCCAGGGGGCTAACACTGAAGCTTTCTTT	TRBJ1-1	TRBV6-6	once	TRBD1
CSARERTGGTDTQYF	TGCAGTGCTAGAGAGAGGACAGGTGGGACAGATACGCAGTATTTT	TRBJ2-3	TRBV20-1	few	TRBD1
CASTSWGQGLNTEAFF	TGTGCCAGCACCTCTTGGGGACAGGGGCTTAACACTGAAGCTTTCTTT	TRBJ1-1	TRBV16	few	TRBD1
CASSLTPALEAFF	TGTGCCAGCAGCTTAACCCCCGCGCTTGAAGCTTTCTTT	TRBJ1-1	TRBV7-3	few	NA
CASSELNQPQHF	TGTGCCAGCAGTGAATTGAATCAGCCCCAGCATTTT	TRBJ1-5	TRBV25-1	NA	NA
CASSLGVGQETQYF	TGTGCCAGCAGCTTAGGGGTGGGCCAAGAGACCCAGTACTTC	TRBJ2-5	TRBV7-8	NA	NA
CSVEGGDRAAYGYTF	TGCAGCGTTGAAGGTGGAGACAGGGCGGCCTATGGCTACACCTTC	TRBJ1-2	TRBV29-1	few	TRBD1
CASRATGNTEAFF	TGTGCCAGCAGAGCCACAGGGAACACTGAAGCTTTCTTT	TRBJ1-1	TRBV27	NA	NA
CASSILTGYTEAFF	TGTGCCAGTAGTATACTAACAGGGTACACTGAAGCTTTCTTT	TRBJ1-1	TRBV19	NA	NA
CASSPRTGGDPNEKLFF	TGTGCCAGCAGTCCGAGGACAGGGGGCGACCCTAATGAAAAACTGTTTTTT	TRBJ1-4	TRBV28	NA	TRBD1
CASSPLRGSLGTEAFF	TGTGCCAGCAGTCCCCTCCGTGGAAGCCTCGGCACTGAAGCTTTCTTT	TRBJ1-1	TRBV12-3/TRBV12-4	NA	NA
CASSPTAGNEQFF	TGTGCCAGCAGCCCCACTGCTGGGAACGAGCAGTTCTTC	TRBJ2-1	TRBV7-9	NA	NA
CASSPPVGTRWETQYF	TGTGCCAGCAGTCCCCCGGTAGGGACAAGGTGGGAGACCCAGTACTTC	TRBJ2-5	TRBV12-3/TRBV12-4	many	NA
CASRTGELATNEKLFF	TGTGCCAGCAGGACCGGGGAGCTTGCAACTAATGAAAAACTGTTTTTT	TRBJ1-4	TRBV6-1	once	NA
CASSEDWTGIEQFF	TGTGCCAGCAGTGAAGATTGGACAGGGATTGAGCAGTTCTTC	TRBJ2-1	TRBV2	few	TRBD1
CASRDGLVYEQYF	TGTGCCAGCAGGGATGGACTGGTCTACGAGCAGTACTTC	TRBJ2-7	TRBV6-2/TRBV6-3	NA	NA
CASSYSMRASGNTIYF	TGTGCCAGCAGTTACTCGATGCGAGCCTCTGGAAACACCATATATTTT	TRBJ1-3	TRBV6-5	many	NA
CASSQAGVEETQYF	TGCGCCAGCAGCCAAGCCGGGGTGGAGGAGACCCAGTACTTC	TRBJ2-5	TRBV4-1	NA	NA
CASSYDSEAFF	TGTGCCAGCAGTTACGACAGTGAAGCTTTCTTT	TRBJ1-1	TRBV6-5	NA	NA
CASSPRGGTYEQYF	TGTGCCAGCAGCCCACGGGGGGGGACCTACGAGCAGTACTTC	TRBJ2-7	TRBV7-9	NA	TRBD2
CASGLSGDGGGYTF	TGTGCTAGTGGTTTATCAGGGGACGGCGGCGGCTACACCTTC	TRBJ1-2	TRBV12-5	NA	NA
CASSLVTGGDEQYF	TGTGCCAGCAGCTTAGTGACAGGGGGCGACGAGCAGTACTTC	TRBJ2-7	TRBV7-9	many	TRBD1
CASGLGGINEQFF	TGTGCTAGTGGTTTAGGAGGGATCAATGAGCAGTTCTTC	TRBJ2-1	TRBV12-5	many	NA
CASSLGVFGANQPQHF	TGCGCCAGCAGCCTCGGTGTCTTTGGGGCCAATCAGCCCCAGCATTTT	TRBJ1-5	TRBV10-2	NA	NA
CASSELLPNTEAFF	TGTGCCAGCAGTGAACTGCTCCCAAACACTGAAGCTTTCTTT	TRBJ1-1	TRBV2	NA	NA
CASSEWGGEEAFF	TGTGCCAGCAGTGAATGGGGGGGGGAAGAAGCTTTCTTT	TRBJ1-1	TRBV25-1	NA	NA
CASTFSGNTIYF	TGTGCCAGCACTTTCTCTGGAAACACCATATATTTT	TRBJ1-3	TRBV12-3/TRBV12-4	NA	NA
CASSEFYGSGTENEKLFF	TGTGCCAGCAGTGAATTCTACGGATCCGGGACGGAAAATGAAAAACTGTTTTTT	TRBJ1-4	TRBV6-1	NA	NA
CASSPFFQGAADIQYF	TGTGCCAGCAGCCCCTTCTTCCAGGGGGCAGCGGACATTCAGTACTTC	TRBJ2-4	TRBV28	NA	TRBD1
CASSPPGQNTEAFF	TGTGCCAGCAGTCCCCCGGGACAGAACACTGAAGCTTTCTTT	TRBJ1-1	TRBV6-6	NA	NA
CASSEARGQPQHF	TGTGCCAGCAGTGAAGCTAGAGGCCAGCCCCAGCATTTT	TRBJ1-5	TRBV2	NA	NA
CASSFTAGGGSETQYF	TGTGCCAGCAGCTTTACGGCAGGGGGCGGGTCGGAGACCCAGTACTTC	TRBJ2-5	TRBV7-9	few	TRBD1
CASSQSPSSNPKNIQYF	TGCGCCAGCAGCCAATCCCCGTCCTCCAATCCCAAAAACATTCAGTACTTC	TRBJ2-4	TRBV4-1	many	NA
CASSLAQTDTQYF	TGTGCCAGCAGCTTGGCGCAGACAGATACGCAGTATTTT	TRBJ2-3	TRBV5-5	NA	NA
CSVEKGRYEQYF	TGCAGCGTTGAAAAAGGGAGATACGAGCAGTACTTC	TRBJ2-7	TRBV29-1	NA	NA
CASSPTGGTSTDTQYF	TGTGCCAGCAGTCCAACAGGGGGGACTAGCACAGATACGCAGTATTTT	TRBJ2-3	TRBV25-1	NA	TRBD1
CASNNPPVLNEQYF	TGTGCCAGCAACAATCCCCCGGTTCTCAACGAGCAGTACTTC	TRBJ2-7	TRBV28	NA	NA
CASSVEGTSSYEQYF	TGTGCCAGCAGCGTAGAAGGGACGAGCTCCTACGAGCAGTACTTC	TRBJ2-7	TRBV9	NA	NA
CASSSGVSTTEAFF	TGTGCCAGCAGCTCTGGGGTAAGCACAACTGAAGCTTTCTTT	TRBJ1-1	TRBV5-6	NA	NA